These 2 T cell receptor beta chains originate from one sample sequenced in a study of blood T cell repertoires in COVID-19. Only in-frame clones appear in the TCRdb table, and some are missing; sequencing was by immunoSEQ multiplex PCR. The sample contains about 200,000 clones, roughly nine tenths of which appear only once. The sample comprised peripheral blood. These receptor sequences come from a woman in her 70s with acute or convalescent COVID-19.

J is TRBJ1-5 and V is TRBV16; 7 bases agree with TRBD1. Unmatched junction bases numbered 8, after V lost 5 bases and J lost 7 bases. Per the germline V gene, CDR1 is KGHSY and CDR2 is FQNENV. The CDR3 spans 14 residues. CDR3 residues: CASSYDRVGQPQHF. The CDR3, as DNA: TGTGCCAGCAGCTATGACAGGGTTGGACAGCCCCAGCATTTT.

This chain uses TRBV10-3 with TRBJ1-2; 7 positions match TRBD1. The trim removed 4 bases at V and 2 bases at J, leaving 7 bases unmatched. The V gene's germline CDR1 is ENHRY and CDR2 SYGVKD. The CDR3 totals 15 residues. The CDR3 DNA sequence: TGTGCCATCAGTGTCGGGACAGACCTGAACTATGGCTACACCTTC. It encodes CAISVGTDLNYGYTF.